What follows are 18 T cell receptor beta chains derived from one specimen sequenced in a study of shared clonotypes between healthy human individuals. Naivety among CD8 cells was defined by CD45RO negativity and positive CCR7 selection, thereby excluding terminally differentiated effector memory CD45RA+ cells. The assay was immunoSEQ multiplex PCR, and TCRdb's table has in-frame clones only and misses some. The profile shows 1.5 million to 2.5 million clones, about 95% of them singletons. Sequencing was carried out using naive CD8+ T cells sorted from blood. These TCRs come from a young man in good health.

This chain joins TRBV4-1 and TRBJ1-2; D unclear. V shed 0 bases and J shed 8 bases, with 16 bases lying between them. The length of the CDR3 is 15 residues. Germline V gene data show CDR1 as MGHRA and CDR2 as YSYEKL. The CDR3 coding sequence is TGCGCCAGCAGCCAAGATACGGGGAGCGGAGAAGGCTACACCTTC. Translated, it gives CASSQDTGSGEGYTF.

This clone was recorded only once. The rearrangement joins TRBV28 to TRBJ2-2; tentative D call: TRBD2 (5 bases). The CDR3 is made up of 14 amino acids. Germline V gene data show CDR1 as MDHEN and CDR2 as SYDVKM. Trimming pared 7 bases from V and 7 bases from J, leaving 16 bases between. CDR3: CASKPAGVGGELFF. The CDR3 DNA sequence: TGTGCCAGCAAGCCGGCCGGGGTGGGCGGGGAGCTGTTTTTT.

Only one count was recorded for this clone. The chain couples TRBV6-6 to TRBJ2-2, with a weak D call TRBD2 (6 bases). Germline lookup yields CDR1 MNHNY and CDR2 SVGAGI (reference sequence). Trimming cost V 2 bases and J 4 bases, with 14 bases left between them. The CDR3 length is 16 residues. The CDR3 nucleotides read TGTGCCAGCAGTTACACCCTCAAGGGAGGCACCGGGGAGCTGTTTTTT. Translating gives CASSYTLKGGTGELFF.

This clone has just one count. The chain couples TRBV5-5 to TRBJ1-1; TRBD1 might be the D (6 bases). The CDR3 runs 14 residues. Trimming cost V 4 bases and J 7 bases, with 17 bases left between them. Germline V lookup: CDR1 SGHKS, CDR2 YYEKEE (reference sequence). The CDR3 DNA is TGTGCCAGCAGCGGAAATCAGGGGACGATTGAAGCTTTCTTT. This encodes CASSGNQGTIEAFF.

This sequence joins TRBV29-1 and TRBJ2-3; D gene uncertain. This CDR3 is 15 amino acids long. Germline V gene data show CDR1 as SQVTM and CDR2 as ANQGSEA. V lost 0 bases and J 2 bases, leaving 12 bases between the germline ends. The CDR3 DNA follows: TGCAGCGTTGAAGATCCAGGACGGCCCACAGATACGCAGTATTTT. This codes for CSVEDPGRPTDTQYF.

The chain is built from TRBV28 and TRBJ1-3; no firm D call. Trimming cost V 5 bases and J 4 bases, with 12 bases left between them. CDR1 MDHEN and CDR2 SYDVKM come from the germline V gene. The CDR3 has 14 amino acids. The CDR3 DNA reads as TGTGCCAGCAGTGCCACGGGAGAAGGAAACACCATATATTTT. Translated, it gives CASSATGEGNTIYF.

This chain uses TRBV5-1 with TRBJ2-5, with TRBD1 identical over 7 bases. The V gene end was trimmed by 3 bases and the J gene end by 2 bases; junction bases not matched to a gene: 16. Per the germline V gene, CDR1 is SGHRS and CDR2 is YFSETQ. This CDR3 has 18 amino acids. CDR3 protein: CASSSNPLRGLRQETQYF. For the CDR3, the DNA is TGCGCCAGCAGCTCTAATCCATTAAGGGGGCTACGACAAGAGACCCAGTACTTC.

This sequence joins TRBV7-3 and TRBJ2-7; D is perhaps TRBD1 or TRBD2 (6 bases each). The V gene lost 6 bases and the J gene lost 5 bases, with 17 bases spanning the gap. The germline V gene has CDR1 SGHTA and CDR2 FQGTGA. CDR3 length equals 14 residues. The CDR3 reads CASSKGEAGDEQYF. CDR3 DNA: TGTGCCAGCAGTAAGGGGGAGGCCGGGGACGAGCAGTACTTC.

The chain couples TRBV27 to TRBJ2-7; maybe TRBD1 (6 bases). Trimming removed 4 bases from V and 12 bases from J, with 28 bases in between. Germline-derived CDR1 and CDR2 are MNHEY and SMNVEV (reference sequence). The CDR3 has 16 residues. The CDR3 region is CASSSGAGTHLNTMYF. CDR3 DNA sequence: TGTGCCAGCAGTTCAGGAGCCGGGACACACCTTAACACGATGTACTTC.

The CDR3 is CAILDRGDSNSPLHF. The DNA for the CDR3 is TGTGCCATCCTGGACAGGGGAGATTCAAATTCACCCCTCCACTTT. The chain employs TRBV10-3 and TRBJ1-6, with 9 bases identical to TRBD1. J lost 7 bases, V lost 8 bases, and 9 bases had no gene match. Germline CDR1 reads ENHRY; CDR2 reads SYGVKD. There are 15 residues in the CDR3.

The V and J genes are TRBV28 and TRBJ2-5; D is unresolved. V lost 5 bases and J 4 bases, leaving 8 bases between the germline ends. This CDR3 is built from 12 residues. Germline assignment: CDR1 MDHEN and CDR2 SYDVKM. CDR3 region: CASSDPSETQYF. CDR3 bases: TGTGCCAGCAGTGACCCCTCAGAGACCCAGTACTTC.

Remarks on this clone: Compared with germline, one end of the junction differs, possibly owing to a read error. Other DNA sequences in this specimen translate into the identical CDR3. The V and J genes are TRBV25-1 and TRBJ1-6; D is undetermined. Per the germline V gene, CDR1 is MGHDK and CDR2 is SYGVNS. The CDR3 runs 14 residues. This CDR3 is CASSEGIYNSPLHF. The CDR3 DNA sequence: TGCGCCAGCAGTGAGGGTATCTATAATTCACCCCTCCACTTT.

The rearrangement joins TRBV4-1 to TRBJ2-4; D is unresolved. The ends were cut back, 0 bases at V and 2 bases at J, with 8 bases in the middle. The CDR3 is 15 residues long. Germline CDR1 MGHRA, CDR2 YSYEKL. The CDR3 DNA follows: TGCGCCAGCAGCCAAGACAGGTTGTCCAAAAACATTCAGTACTTC. Translating gives CASSQDRLSKNIQYF.

The chain employs TRBV7-6 and TRBJ1-1; D call uncertain. CDR3 length: 13 amino acids. V was shortened by 11 bases and J by 0 bases, with 13 bases between the two germline ends. Germline loops: CDR1 SGHVS, CDR2 FNYEAQ. The CDR3 DNA reads TGTGCCTCGACGGCTATCATGAACACTGAAGCTTTCTTT. This codes for CASTAIMNTEAFF.

Notes on this clone: The sample holds other DNA sequences that translate to the same CDR3. V usage is TRBV6-1 and J usage is TRBJ2-3; D might be TRBD2 (6 bases). Germline CDR1 is MNHNS and CDR2 is SASEGT. The V and J ends lost 3 bases and 6 bases respectively, with 7 bases between them. This CDR3 is built from 12 residues. The chain's CDR3 is CASSEGLDTQYF. The CDR3, as DNA: TGTGCCAGCAGTGAGGGACTGGATACGCAGTATTTT.

This chain uses TRBV27 with TRBJ2-3, with D uncertain. The CDR3 contains 16 residues. V was trimmed by 1 base and J by 2 bases, leaving 13 bases between them. The germline V gene has CDR1 MNHEY and CDR2 SMNVEV (reference sequence). The CDR3, as DNA: TGTGCCAGCAGTTTATTCCCCAAACCCCACACAGATACGCAGTATTTT. Amino acid sequence: CASSLFPKPHTDTQYF.

In its sample, this clone was seen once. The chain recombines TRBV11-2 with TRBJ2-3; D call uncertain. In germline, CDR1 is SGHAT, CDR2 FQNNGV. Trimming shortened V by 2 bases and J by 6 bases, and 9 bases separated the two germline ends. This CDR3 region has 13 residues. CDR3 sequence: CASSLFFTDTQYF. Here the CDR3 DNA reads TGTGCCAGCAGCTTATTCTTCACCGATACGCAGTATTTT.

This chain connects TRBV6-5 to TRBJ1-1; possibly TRBD1 for D (6 bases). The germline CDR1 and CDR2 sequences are MNHEY and SVGAGI. Trimming shortened V by 4 bases and J by 1 base, and 16 bases separated the two germline ends. The CDR3 consists of 16 residues. The CDR3 spells CASSSPSQGWNTEAFF. The CDR3 DNA is TGTGCCAGCAGTTCCCCTTCTCAGGGGTGGAACACTGAAGCTTTCTTT.